Listed here are 27 T cell receptor beta chains from one sample, sequenced in a study of blood T cell repertoires in COVID-19. Data came from immunoSEQ multiplex PCR; TCRdb stores just in-frame clones and leaves some out. Of under 300,000 clones detected, roughly four fifths appear once; the ten largest clones hold 3.4%. Material: PBMCs or T cells enriched from blood (not recorded which). These receptors were collected from a man aged 45-60 years who had recovered from COVID-19.

This clone was picked up one time. The genes are TRBV5-1 and TRBJ2-1; 7 positions agree with TRBD1. The V segment lost 7 bases and the J segment 0 bases; nucleotides outside the gene matches: 4. CDR3 length equals 14 residues. From germline, CDR1 is SGHRS and CDR2 YFSETQ. This CDR3 is CASQTGDSYNEQFF. The CDR3 DNA sequence: TGCGCCAGCCAAACAGGGGACTCCTACAATGAGCAGTTCTTC.

The CDR3 DNA reads TGTGCCAGCAGTTACAGGGAGGAAAAACTGTTTTTT. The encoded protein is CASSYREEKLFF. J is TRBJ1-4 and V is TRBV6-5, with D hard to call. The V gene's germline CDR1 is MNHEY and CDR2 SVGAGI. The CDR3 loop spans 12 amino acids. V lost 2 bases to trimming and J lost 8 bases, with 6 bases between them.

This clone was observed a single time. The rearrangement joins TRBV4-2 to TRBJ1-5; D unclear. The CDR3 is made up of 15 amino acids. Deletions cut 3 bases from V and 0 bases from J, with 9 bases between. Germline CDR1 is LGHNA and CDR2 is YNFKEQ. The CDR3 spells CASSQGQDSNQPQHF. The CDR3, as DNA: TGTGCCAGCAGCCAGGGCCAGGATAGCAATCAGCCCCAGCATTTT.

The chain links TRBV5-8 to TRBJ1-1, with D possibly being TRBD1 (6 bases). The CDR3 length is 14 residues. Germline loops: CDR1 SGHTS, CDR2 YDEGEE. The V and J ends lost 4 bases and 7 bases respectively, with 17 bases between them. For the CDR3, the DNA is TGTGCCAGCAGCGAGAGAGGGGGTGCTGGTGAAGCTTTCTTT. Residues: CASSERGGAGEAFF.

The chain employs TRBV18 and TRBJ1-5, with D unclear. The CDR3 length is 13 residues. Trimming took 5 bases from V and 5 from J, leaving 10 bases between them. CDR1 and CDR2 from the germline V gene are KGHSH and LQKENI. The CDR3: CASSSQPDQPQHF. The CDR3 bases are TGTGCCAGCTCATCACAGCCTGATCAGCCCCAGCATTTT.

The V and J genes are TRBV19 and TRBJ2-2, with D possibly matching TRBD2 (5 bases). CDR1 and CDR2 (germline): LNHDA, SQIVND (reference sequence). The CDR3 runs 15 residues. V was pared by 3 bases and J by 2 bases, with 10 bases between. DNA of the CDR3: TGTGCCAGTAGTATGCCGGGATTCAACACCGGGGAGCTGTTTTTT. It specifies CASSMPGFNTGELFF. Full variable domain (outside the CDR3, taken from reference TRBV19 and TRBJ2-2): DGGITQSPKYLFRKEGQNVTLSCEQNLNHDAMYWYRQDPGQGLRLIYYSQIVNDFQKGDIAEGYSVSREKKESFPLTVTSAQKNPTAFYLCASSMPGFNTGELFFGEGSRLTVL.

The chain couples TRBV12-3 or TRBV12-4 to TRBJ2-7; D is undetermined. V was shortened by 2 bases and J by 2 bases, with 7 bases between the two germline ends. The CDR3 runs to 13 residues. The DNA for the CDR3 is TGTGCCAGCAGTTTACGGAGCCCCTACGAGCAGTACTTC. It yields the protein CASSLRSPYEQYF.

This chain connects TRBV4-2 to TRBJ2-1; TRBD2 might be the D (5 bases). V was trimmed by 6 bases and J by 8 bases, leaving 23 bases between them. CDR1 is LGHNA and CDR2 is YNFKEQ in the germline V gene. The CDR3 totals 16 residues. CDR3 region: CASRRRWESPWDEQFF. The CDR3, as DNA: TGTGCCAGCAGGCGTAGGTGGGAGTCACCATGGGATGAGCAGTTCTTC.

This chain uses TRBV10-3 with TRBJ1-1; maybe TRBD1 (5 bases). Trimming removed 3 bases at V and 1 base at J, with 12 bases between. This CDR3 is 15 amino acids long. Germline V gene data show CDR1 as ENHRY and CDR2 as SYGVKD. The CDR3 protein is CAISEHTGENTEAFF. In nucleotides, the CDR3 is TGTGCCATCAGTGAACACACGGGGGAGAACACTGAAGCTTTCTTT.

This clone was picked up a small number of times. The chain employs TRBV30 and TRBJ1-2, with TRBD1 identical over 9 bases. Looked up from germline, CDR1 is GTSNPN and CDR2 is SVGIG (reference sequence). The V and J ends lost 0 bases and 2 bases, in that order; junction bases with no gene match: 10. CDR3 length equals 17 residues. The CDR3 DNA is TGTGCCTGGAGTGTGGCGACAGGGGGGAAAGGCAACTATGGCTACACCTTC. It specifies CAWSVATGGKGNYGYTF.

The count of this clone is one. The chain is built from TRBV5-1 and TRBJ1-6, with 7 bases identical to TRBD1. V trimming: 4 bases; J trimming: 2 bases; junction bases outside the gene matches: 6. Germline V gene sequence: CDR1 SGHRS, CDR2 YFSETQ. CDR3 length: 16 residues. CDR3 protein: CASSPQGEAYNSPLHF. The CDR3 nucleotides read TGCGCCAGCAGCCCCCAGGGGGAGGCCTATAATTCACCCCTCCACTTT.

This clone was counted a single time. The V call is TRBV7-6, the J call TRBJ2-7, with 7 bases that match TRBD1. The CDR3 covers 19 residues. From germline, CDR1 is SGHVS and CDR2 FNYEAQ. V lost 5 bases, J lost 5 bases, and 24 bases stayed unmatched. CDR3 in DNA: TGTGCCAGCAGCCGAGGGGGACAGTTAACGGCACGGCCGCTCGACGAGCAGTACTTC. Translation: CASSRGGQLTARPLDEQYF.

The chain recombines TRBV5-1 with TRBJ2-7; a possible D gene is TRBD2 (6 bases). Looked up from germline, CDR1 is SGHRS and CDR2 is YFSETQ. The germline V and J ends were trimmed by 2 bases and 4 bases, with 10 bases remaining between them. This CDR3 has 13 amino acids. CDR3 nucleotides: TGCGCCAGCAGCTTCGGGGGAGAGTACGAGCAGTACTTC. Translating gives CASSFGGEYEQYF.

The chain links TRBV15 to TRBJ2-3; TRBD2 agrees at 7 bases. Per germline, CDR1 LNHNV and CDR2 YYDKDF (reference sequence). V was pared by 7 bases and J by 5 bases, with 6 bases of the junction left unmatched. This CDR3 is built from 13 residues. This chain's CDR3 is CATTSGVGDTQYF. The CDR3 DNA follows: TGTGCCACCACAAGCGGGGTTGGAGATACGCAGTATTTT.

The chain joins TRBV28 to TRBJ1-5; D unclear. Trimming pared 3 bases from V and 3 bases from J, leaving 15 bases between. Germline V lookup: CDR1 MDHEN, CDR2 SYDVKM. The CDR3 is made up of 16 amino acids. CDR3 nucleotides: TGTGCCAGCAGTTTTCCGAGGGCCATAGCCAATCAGCCCCAGCATTTT. Translating gives CASSFPRAIANQPQHF.

This chain connects TRBV7-8 to TRBJ2-7, with TRBD1 matching over 7 bases. Losses at the gene ends were 6 bases for V and 6 bases for J; bases not matched to a gene: 14. CDR1 SGHVS and CDR2 FQNEAQ come from the germline V gene. The CDR3 runs to 15 residues. The CDR3 protein is CASRITGDLDAEQYF. The CDR3 DNA follows: TGTGCCAGCAGAATTACAGGGGACCTAGATGCCGAGCAGTACTTC.

The chain carries TRBV7-2 and TRBJ1-2, with TRBD1 identical over 9 bases. The CDR3 runs to 17 residues. With V trimmed by 4 bases and J by 0 bases, 9 bases remained unmatched. Germline V gene sequence: CDR1 SGHTA, CDR2 FQGNSA. The CDR3 bases are TGTGCCAGCAGCTACCTGGGACAGGGACTGTCTAACTATGGCTACACCTTC. Protein product: CASSYLGQGLSNYGYTF.

V gene TRBV19 combines with J gene TRBJ1-1, with a tentative D call TRBD1 (6 bases). The CDR3 runs to 16 residues. Per germline, CDR1 LNHDA and CDR2 SQIVND (reference sequence). Trimming removed 0 bases at V and 1 base at J, with 12 bases between. The CDR3 sequence is CASSIDGGRGNTEAFF. The CDR3 region has the DNA TGTGCCAGTAGTATAGATGGGGGCCGCGGGAACACTGAAGCTTTCTTT. Using reference TRBV19 and TRBJ1-1 for the parts outside the CDR3, the full variable domain is DGGITQSPKYLFRKEGQNVTLSCEQNLNHDAMYWYRQDPGQGLRLIYYSQIVNDFQKGDIAEGYSVSREKKESFPLTVTSAQKNPTAFYLCASSIDGGRGNTEAFFGQGTRLTVV.

This chain joins TRBV18 and TRBJ2-7; 9 bases are shared with TRBD1. J gave up 7 bases and V 3 bases, and 10 bases lay outside the gene matches. CDR1 and CDR2 from the germline V gene are KGHSH and LQKENI. The CDR3 sequence is 15 residues long. The DNA for the CDR3 is TGTGCCAGCTCACCTCGCGAACAGGGGGCAAGGGAGCAGTACTTC. This codes for CASSPREQGAREQYF.

The chain recombines TRBV28 with TRBJ1-2, with D perhaps matching TRBD1 (6 bases). V lost 3 bases and J lost 5, with 13 bases in between. Per germline, CDR1 MDHEN and CDR2 SYDVKM. This CDR3 has 14 residues. CDR3 loop: CASSLGAGLYGYTF. Written as DNA, the CDR3 is TGTGCCAGCAGTTTGGGGGCAGGACTTTATGGCTACACCTTC.

This chain links TRBV28 with TRBJ2-7; unclear D gene. Trimming stripped 3 bases from V and 4 bases from J, with 19 bases between. CDR3 length equals 16 residues. CDR1 and CDR2 (germline): MDHEN, SYDVKM. Here the CDR3 reads CASSLFGRWANYEQYF. CDR3 bases: TGTGCCAGCAGTTTGTTTGGCCGATGGGCCAATTACGAGCAGTACTTC.

This chain links TRBV19 with TRBJ1-2; D gene uncertain. V lost 11 bases and J lost 4, with 14 bases in between. Per germline, CDR1 LNHDA and CDR2 SQIVND (reference sequence). The CDR3 extends over 12 amino acids. The CDR3 protein is CASSLGFYGYTF. The CDR3 bases are TGTGCCTCTAGTTTGGGTTTCTATGGCTACACCTTC.

This chain uses TRBV2 with TRBJ2-2; TRBD2 aligns across 7 bases. The ends lost 8 bases at V and 3 bases at J; junction bases unmatched: 9. CDR1 and CDR2 from the germline V gene are SNHLY and FYNNEI. The CDR3 has 15 residues. CDR3 sequence: CASRRRELDTGELFF. CDR3 bases: TGTGCCAGCCGGAGGCGGGAGTTAGACACCGGGGAGCTGTTTTTT.

In its sample, this clone was seen once. The rearrangement joins TRBV9 to TRBJ2-7; the D gene is possibly TRBD1 (5 bases). The CDR3 is 14 residues long. CDR1 is SGDLS, CDR2 YYNGEE, per germline. V shed 3 bases and J shed 3 bases, with 13 bases lying between them. Written as DNA, the CDR3 is TGTGCCAGCAGCGCTCGGCCCCAGGGCTACGAGCAGTACTTC. Translation: CASSARPQGYEQYF.

The gene calls are TRBV14 and TRBJ1-1; perhaps TRBD1 as D (6 bases). The germline V and J ends were trimmed by 3 bases and 4 bases, with 15 bases remaining between them. CDR1 and CDR2 (germline): SGHDN, FVKESK. The CDR3 totals 15 residues. CDR3 in DNA: TGTGCCAGCAGCCATCAAGGGGGTGTCCGCACTGAAGCTTTCTTT. Translating gives CASSHQGGVRTEAFF.

The CDR3 DNA reads as TGCAGCGTTCTACAGGGGAACACTGAAGCTTTCTTT. Translated: CSVLQGNTEAFF. This sequence joins TRBV29-1 and TRBJ1-1; D may be TRBD1 (6 bases). Per germline, CDR1 SQVTM and CDR2 ANQGSEA. The CDR3 is made up of 12 amino acids. Trimming took off 5 bases at V and 1 base at J, with 8 bases between the two ends.

The chain combines TRBV3-1 (or the pseudogene TRBV3-2) with TRBJ1-6; 9 bases line up with TRBD1. CDR3 length: 16 amino acids. The V gene end was trimmed by 6 bases and the J gene end by 9 bases; junction bases not matched to a gene: 12. Per the germline V gene, CDR1 is LGHDT and CDR2 is YNNKEL (reference sequence). CDR3 in amino acids: CASSPIRDRVGSPLHF. The CDR3 nucleotides are TGTGCCAGCAGTCCCATCCGGGACAGGGTAGGTTCACCCCTCCACTTT.